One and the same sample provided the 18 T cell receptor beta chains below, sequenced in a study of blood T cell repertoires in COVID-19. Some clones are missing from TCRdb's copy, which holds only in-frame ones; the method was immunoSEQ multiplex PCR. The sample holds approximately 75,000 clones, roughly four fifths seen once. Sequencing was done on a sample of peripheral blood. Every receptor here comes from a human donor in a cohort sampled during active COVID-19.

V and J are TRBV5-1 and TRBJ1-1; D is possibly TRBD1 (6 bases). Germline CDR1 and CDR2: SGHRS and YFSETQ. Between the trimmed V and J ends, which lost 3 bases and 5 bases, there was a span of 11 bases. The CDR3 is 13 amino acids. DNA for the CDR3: TGCGCCAGCAGCTCCACAGGGTATACTGAAGCTTTCTTT. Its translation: CASSSTGYTEAFF.

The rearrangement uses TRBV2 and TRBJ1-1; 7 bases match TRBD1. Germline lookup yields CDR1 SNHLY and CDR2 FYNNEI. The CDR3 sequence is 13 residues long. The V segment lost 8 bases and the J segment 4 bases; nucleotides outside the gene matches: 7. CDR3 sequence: CASGIGGLTEAFF. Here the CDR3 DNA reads TGTGCCAGCGGAATAGGGGGCCTCACTGAAGCTTTCTTT.

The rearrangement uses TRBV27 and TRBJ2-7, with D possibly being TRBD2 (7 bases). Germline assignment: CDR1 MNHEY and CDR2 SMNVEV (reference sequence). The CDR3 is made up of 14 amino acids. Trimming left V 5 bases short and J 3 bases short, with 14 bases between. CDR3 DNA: TGTGCCAGCAGTCTCGGCGGGGGCTACTACGAGCAGTACTTC. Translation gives CASSLGGGYYEQYF.

For the CDR3, the DNA is TGTGCCAGCAGGGTCCACAGAGAAGGCACAGATACGCAGTATTTT. This translates into CASRVHREGTDTQYF. The chain joins TRBV2 to TRBJ2-3, with D unresolved. Trimming removed 6 bases at V and 1 base at J, with 14 bases between. The CDR3 runs to 15 residues. Germline V gene sequence: CDR1 SNHLY, CDR2 FYNNEI.

CDR3: CASSLANGGLGTEAFF. CDR3 DNA: TGTGCCAGCAGCTTGGCCAACGGGGGGCTAGGGACTGAAGCTTTCTTT. This chain connects TRBV5-5 to TRBJ1-1; a possible D gene is TRBD1 (6 bases). V lost 0 bases, J lost 5 bases, and 17 bases lay in between. Germline V gene sequence: CDR1 SGHKS, CDR2 YYEKEE (reference sequence). The CDR3 extends over 16 amino acids.

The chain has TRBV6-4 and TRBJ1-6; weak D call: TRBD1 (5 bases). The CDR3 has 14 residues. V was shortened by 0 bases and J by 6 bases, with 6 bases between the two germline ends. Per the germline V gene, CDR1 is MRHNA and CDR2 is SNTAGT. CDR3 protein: CASSDSGGNSPLHF. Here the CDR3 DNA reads TGTGCCAGCAGTGACTCGGGGGGTAATTCACCCCTCCACTTT.

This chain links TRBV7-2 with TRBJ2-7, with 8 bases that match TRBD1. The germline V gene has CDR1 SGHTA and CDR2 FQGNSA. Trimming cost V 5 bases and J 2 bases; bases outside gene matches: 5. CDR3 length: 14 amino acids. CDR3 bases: TGTGCCAGCAGCCAGGGGGCGGAAGCCTACGAGCAGTACTTC. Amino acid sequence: CASSQGAEAYEQYF.

Written as DNA, the CDR3 is TGTGCCATCAGTCGGAACACGGGACAGACCTACGAGCAGTACTTC. It yields the protein CAISRNTGQTYEQYF. The genes are TRBV10-3 and TRBJ2-7; TRBD1 matches at 7 bases. The junction had 9 bases not matched to a gene; V was cut back by 5 bases and J by 2 bases. Germline lookup yields CDR1 ENHRY and CDR2 SYGVKD. The CDR3 sequence is 15 residues long.

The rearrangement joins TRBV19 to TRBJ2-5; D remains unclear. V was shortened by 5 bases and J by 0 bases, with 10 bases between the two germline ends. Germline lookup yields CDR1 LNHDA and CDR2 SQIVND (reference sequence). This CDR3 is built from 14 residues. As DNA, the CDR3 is TGTGCCAGTAGTCGGCAGGTTTACCAAGAGACCCAGTACTTC. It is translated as CASSRQVYQETQYF.

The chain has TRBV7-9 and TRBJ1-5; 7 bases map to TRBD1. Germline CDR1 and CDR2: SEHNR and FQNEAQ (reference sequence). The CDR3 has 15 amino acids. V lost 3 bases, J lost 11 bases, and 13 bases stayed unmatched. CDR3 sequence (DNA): TGTGCCAGCAGCTTCGGACAGGCCTTAATCGAAGCCCAGCATTTT. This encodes CASSFGQALIEAQHF.

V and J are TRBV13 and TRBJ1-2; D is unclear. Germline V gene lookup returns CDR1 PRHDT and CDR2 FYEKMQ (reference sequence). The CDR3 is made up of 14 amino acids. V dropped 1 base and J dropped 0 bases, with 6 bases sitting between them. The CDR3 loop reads CASSLVSANYGYTF. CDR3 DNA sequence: TGTGCCAGCAGCTTAGTTTCAGCTAACTATGGCTACACCTTC.

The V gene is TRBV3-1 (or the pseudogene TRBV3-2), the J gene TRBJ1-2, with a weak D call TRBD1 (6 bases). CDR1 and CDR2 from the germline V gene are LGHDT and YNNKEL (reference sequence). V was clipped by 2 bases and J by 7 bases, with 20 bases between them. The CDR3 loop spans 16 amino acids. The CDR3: CASSQFGTTGTGGYTF. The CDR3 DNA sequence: TGTGCCAGCAGCCAATTTGGAACGACAGGAACCGGTGGCTACACCTTC.

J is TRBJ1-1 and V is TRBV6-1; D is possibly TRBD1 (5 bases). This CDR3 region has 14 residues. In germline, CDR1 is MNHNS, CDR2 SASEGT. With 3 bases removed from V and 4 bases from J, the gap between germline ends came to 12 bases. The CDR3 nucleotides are TGTGCCAGCAGTGATGGGGGGTTCGCCACTGAAGCTTTCTTT. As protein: CASSDGGFATEAFF.

CDR3 sequence: CASSTGLAARGEQFF. CDR3 DNA sequence: TGTGCCAGTAGTACAGGACTAGCTGCCCGGGGTGAGCAGTTCTTC. V and J are TRBV19 and TRBJ2-1; 8 nucleotides align to TRBD2. Trimming cost V 4 bases and J 9 bases; bases outside gene matches: 11. This CDR3 region has 15 residues. Germline lookup yields CDR1 LNHDA and CDR2 SQIVND (reference sequence). The whole variable domain, filled in from reference TRBV19 and TRBJ2-1, reads DGGITQSPKYLFRKEGQNVTLSCEQNLNHDAMYWYRQDPGQGLRLIYYSQIVNDFQKGDIAEGYSVSREKKESFPLTVTSAQKNPTAFYLCASSTGLAARGEQFFGPGTRLTVL.

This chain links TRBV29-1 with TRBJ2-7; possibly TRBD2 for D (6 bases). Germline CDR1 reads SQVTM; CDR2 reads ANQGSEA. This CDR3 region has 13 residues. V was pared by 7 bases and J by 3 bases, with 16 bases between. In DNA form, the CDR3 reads TGCAGCGCACGGGACGGACTATACTACGAGCAGTACTTC. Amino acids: CSARDGLYYEQYF.

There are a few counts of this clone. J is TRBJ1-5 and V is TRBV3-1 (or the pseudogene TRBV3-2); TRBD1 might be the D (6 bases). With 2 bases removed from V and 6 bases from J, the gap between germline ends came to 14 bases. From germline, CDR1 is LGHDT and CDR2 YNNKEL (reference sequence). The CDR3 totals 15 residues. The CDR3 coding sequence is TGTGCCAGCAGCCAATCGGTGGGGGCAGGTCAGCCCCAGCATTTT. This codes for CASSQSVGAGQPQHF.

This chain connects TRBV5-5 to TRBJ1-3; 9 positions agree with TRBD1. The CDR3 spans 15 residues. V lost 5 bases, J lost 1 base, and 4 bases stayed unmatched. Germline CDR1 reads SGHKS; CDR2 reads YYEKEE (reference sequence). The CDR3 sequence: CASSSDRGSGNTIYF. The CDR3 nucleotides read TGTGCCAGCAGTTCCGACAGGGGGTCTGGAAACACCATATATTTT.

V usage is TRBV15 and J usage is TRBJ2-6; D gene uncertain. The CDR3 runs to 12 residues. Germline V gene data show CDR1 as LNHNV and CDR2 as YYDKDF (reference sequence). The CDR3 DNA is TGTGGTACAGCCTCTGGGGCCAACGTCCTGACTTTC. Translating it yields CGTASGANVLTF.